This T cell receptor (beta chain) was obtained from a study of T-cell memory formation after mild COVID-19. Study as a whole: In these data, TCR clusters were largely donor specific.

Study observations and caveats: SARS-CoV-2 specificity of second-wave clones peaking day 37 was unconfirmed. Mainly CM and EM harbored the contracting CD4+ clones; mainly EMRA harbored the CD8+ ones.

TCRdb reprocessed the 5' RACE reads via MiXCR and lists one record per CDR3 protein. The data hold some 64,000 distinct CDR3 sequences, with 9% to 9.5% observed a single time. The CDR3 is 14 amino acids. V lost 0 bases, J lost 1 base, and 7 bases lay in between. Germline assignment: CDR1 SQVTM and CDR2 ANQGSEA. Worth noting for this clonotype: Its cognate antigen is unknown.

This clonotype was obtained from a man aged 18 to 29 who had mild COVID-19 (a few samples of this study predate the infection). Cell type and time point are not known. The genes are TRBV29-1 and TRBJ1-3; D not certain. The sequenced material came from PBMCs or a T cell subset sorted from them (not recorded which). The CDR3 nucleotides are TGCAGCGTTGAAGAGTCGGGTTCTGGAAACACCATATATTTT. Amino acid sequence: CSVEESGSGNTIYF.